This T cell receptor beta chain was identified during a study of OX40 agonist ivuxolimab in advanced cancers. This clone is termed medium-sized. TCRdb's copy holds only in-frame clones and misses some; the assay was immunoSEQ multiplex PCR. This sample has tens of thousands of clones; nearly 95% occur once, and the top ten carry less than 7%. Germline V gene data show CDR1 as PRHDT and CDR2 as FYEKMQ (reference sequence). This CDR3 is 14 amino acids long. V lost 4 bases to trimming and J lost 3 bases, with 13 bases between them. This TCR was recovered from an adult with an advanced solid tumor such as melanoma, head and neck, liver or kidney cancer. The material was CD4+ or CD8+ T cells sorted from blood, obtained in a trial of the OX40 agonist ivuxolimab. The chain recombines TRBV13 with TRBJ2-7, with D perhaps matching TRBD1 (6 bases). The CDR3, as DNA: TGTGCCAGCAGCTCGCGACAGGCCCACTACGAGCAGTACTTC. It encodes CASSSRQAHYEQYF.